The sequence of this T cell receptor (beta chain) was determined in a study of blood T cell repertoires in COVID-19. Turning to the study itself: Spain, Italy and the United States supplied samples that represented acute and convalescent COVID-19.

This clone was seen a handful of times. Germline-derived CDR1 and CDR2 are SGHDT and YYEEEE. This CDR3 region has 12 residues. The V gene lost 4 bases and the J gene lost 6 bases, with 8 bases spanning the gap. Under the authors' procedure: Scientists estimated how many nucleated cells there were by amplifying reference gene primers. Assay used: immunoSEQ multiplex PCR; TCRdb lists only in-frame clones, some missing. That table supplies the V and J calls and clone size; D and trimming were determined from the DNA. The sample records fewer than 300,000 clones, 80% to 90% being singletons. Patients of the Seattle cohort, enrolled during active infection, were followed longitudinally.

This chain connects TRBV5-6 to TRBJ2-1; no firm D call. The sequence derives from a man in his forties or fifties with COVID-19, enrolled during active disease. The sample comprised peripheral blood. The CDR3 region has the DNA TGTGCCAGCAGCCCGCTTAGCAATGAGCAGTTCTTC. Translation: CASSPLSNEQFF.